Each of the 2 T cell receptor beta chains below was sequenced from the same sample in a study of identical twins. TCRdb ran MiXCR on the 5' RACE reads and lists one entry per CDR3 protein. The data show about 160,000 distinct CDR3 sequences, with roughly 3.5% seen just once and 8.1% held by the top ten. Sequences were obtained from memory T cells sorted from blood. The receptors derive from a man aged 18 to 29 in good health.

This clonotype was counted ten times or more. The chain employs TRBV4-1 and TRBJ2-3; D uncertain. The CDR3 totals 14 residues. V gave up 4 bases and J gave up 4 bases, with 12 bases separating them. Per the germline V gene, CDR1 is MGHRA and CDR2 is YSYEKL. CDR3 DNA sequence: TGCGCCAGCAGCCCCGTTAGGGTGGCAGATACGCAGTATTTT. Amino acid sequence: CASSPVRVADTQYF.

This clonotype was seen at least ten times. V is TRBV2 and J is TRBJ2-7; D possibly corresponds to TRBD2 (6 bases). V was clipped by 6 bases and J by 1 base, with 19 bases between them. The CDR3 sequence is 16 residues long. In germline, CDR1 is SNHLY, CDR2 FYNNEI. The CDR3 DNA follows: TGTGCCAGCAGCGGCACGCCGGGACTTGGTTCCTACGAGCAGTACGTC. This codes for CASSGTPGLGSYEQYV.